Below, 9 T cell receptor beta chains from the same sample are listed, as sequenced in a study of shared clonotypes between healthy human individuals. Sequenced by immunoSEQ multiplex PCR; TCRdb stores in-frame clones only, minus some. The data show 1 million to 1.2 million clones, 77% seen once. Specimen: memory CD4+ T cells from PBMCs. Subset indicated: CD45RA-negative fraction. These receptors came from a man between 18 and 35 years old in good health. Some clones in this sample may be carry-over from other donors' samples.

This clone has a count of ten or more. This sequence joins TRBV28 and TRBJ1-1; the D gene is possibly TRBD1 (5 bases). Between the trimmed V and J ends, which lost 6 bases and 8 bases, there was a span of 13 bases. The CDR3 is 12 amino acids. Germline CDR1 reads MDHEN; CDR2 reads SYDVKM. The CDR3 protein is CASRSVNREAFF. Here the CDR3 DNA reads TGTGCCAGCAGGTCGGTGAACAGGGAAGCTTTCTTT. The full variable domain, its missing parts supplied by reference TRBV28 and TRBJ1-1, is DVKVTQSSRYLVKRTGEKVFLECVQDMDHENMFWYRQDPGLGLRLIYFSYDVKMKEKGDIPEGYSVSREKKERFSLILESASTNQTSMYLCASRSVNREAFFGQGTRLTVV.

This clone was recorded a few times. The CDR3 region is CASSPPNRAGDNEQFF. The CDR3 DNA is TGTGCCAGCTCACCACCGAACAGGGCCGGGGACAATGAGCAGTTCTTC. The V call is TRBV18, the J call TRBJ2-1; a possible D gene is TRBD1 (6 bases). The ends were cut back, 0 bases at V and 5 bases at J, with 14 bases in the middle. The CDR3 runs to 16 residues. Germline loops: CDR1 KGHSH, CDR2 LQKENI.

This chain uses TRBV5-4 with TRBJ1-4; D might be TRBD1 (6 bases). Germline CDR1 reads SGHNT; CDR2 reads YYREEE (reference sequence). The ends were cut back, 4 bases at V and 7 bases at J, with 17 bases in the middle. There are 15 residues in the CDR3. The CDR3 DNA reads as TGTGCCAGCAGCGGGCCCGGGGGCCCAGGTGAAAAACTGTTTTTT. This encodes CASSGPGGPGEKLFF.

The chain has TRBV27 and TRBJ2-1; no clear D. Germline V CDR1 and CDR2: MNHEY, SMNVEV (reference sequence). The CDR3 runs to 13 residues. V was trimmed by 8 bases and J by 5 bases, leaving 13 bases between them. The CDR3 DNA is TGTGCCAGCTGTACGGGCTACAACAATGAGCAGTTCTTC. This encodes CASCTGYNNEQFF.

The CDR3: CASSFGVETQYF. CDR3 nucleotides: TGTGCCAGCAGCTTTGGGGTAGAGACCCAGTACTTC. This chain connects TRBV5-6 to TRBJ2-5; no firm D call. Trimming took 2 bases from V and 4 from J, leaving 6 bases between them. In germline, CDR1 is SGHDT, CDR2 YYEEEE. There are 12 residues in the CDR3.

The table lists this clone with a count of one. The J gene is TRBJ2-5, the V gene TRBV1; the table's D call of TRBD2 was not tested on the DNA. TRBV1 is noted as a pseudogene. The CDR3 spans 21 residues. This CDR3 is CTSSPDGGDPPRSSTTETQYF. Written as DNA, the CDR3 is TGCACCAGCAGCCCGGACGGGGGGGACCCCCCAAGGTCTAGCACGACGGAGACCCAGTACTTC.

This clone has more than one count but fewer than ten. This chain joins TRBV2 and TRBJ2-5; D is uncertain. CDR1 is SNHLY, CDR2 FYNNEI, per germline. V was trimmed by 1 base and J by 5 bases, leaving 5 bases between them. The CDR3 runs to 12 residues. CDR3 sequence (DNA): TGTGCCAGCAGTGAAGTGTTGGAGACCCAGTACTTC. Its protein product is CASSEVLETQYF. Based on the CDR3 plus reference TRBV2 and TRBJ2-5, the full variable domain is EPEVTQTPSHQVTQMGQEVILRCVPISNHLYFYWYRQILGQKVEFLVSFYNNEISEKSEIFDDQFSVERPDGSNFTLKIRSTKLEDSAMYFCASSEVLETQYFGPGTRLLVL.

This clone was seen many times. The chain combines TRBV9 with TRBJ2-7; TRBD1 aligns across 11 bases. CDR1 SGDLS and CDR2 YYNGEE come from the germline V gene. Trimming at V came to 4 bases and at J to 2 bases, leaving 5 bases not matched to a gene. CDR3 length: 15 amino acids. This chain's CDR3 is CASSIGTGGPYEQYF. For the CDR3, the DNA is TGTGCCAGCAGCATCGGGACAGGGGGACCCTACGAGCAGTACTTC.

The CDR3, as DNA: TGCGCCAGCAGCTTGATGACTAGCGTAAATGAGCAGTTCTTC. Its translation is CASSLMTSVNEQFF. The chain couples TRBV5-1 to TRBJ2-1, with 8 positions matching TRBD2. Germline CDR1 and CDR2: SGHRS and YFSETQ. The CDR3 loop spans 14 amino acids. V shed 1 base and J 7 bases; nucleotides not matched to a gene: 4.